These 31 T cell receptor beta chains came from one sample sequenced in a study of early T cells in non-severe SARS-CoV-2 infection. TCRdb reprocessed the 5' RACE reads with MiXCR, giving one entry per CDR3 protein. The sample holds 35,000 to 55,000 distinct CDR3 sequences; roughly 23% are singletons and the top ten take 4.5% to 5%. The specimen comprised whole blood, sampled at baseline. The receptor source for this set is an adult who was a healthcare worker with PCR-confirmed SARS-CoV-2 infection or an uninfected control (not recorded which).

The chain joins TRBV5-5 to TRBJ2-3; 8 nucleotides match TRBD2. The CDR3 is 15 amino acids. V shed 2 bases and J 1 base; nucleotides not matched to a gene: 3. The germline V gene has CDR1 SGHKS and CDR2 YYEKEE (reference sequence). The CDR3 spells CASSFSGGRTDTQYF. CDR3 bases: TGTGCCAGCAGCTTCAGCGGGGGCCGCACAGATACGCAGTATTTT.

Only a few counts were recorded for this clonotype. The chain is built from TRBV6-5 and TRBJ1-2; no firm D call. Trimming stripped 6 bases from V and 9 bases from J, with 14 bases between. Germline CDR1 and CDR2: MNHEY and SVGAGI. The CDR3 spans 12 residues. CDR3 loop: CASSPSQTSYTF. CDR3 nucleotides: TGTGCCAGCAGCCCCTCCCAGACAAGCTACACCTTC.

This clonotype showed up just a few times. The J gene is TRBJ1-4, the V gene TRBV7-8; tentative D call: TRBD1 (6 bases). V lost 2 bases and J 5 bases, leaving 12 bases between the germline ends. Germline assignment: CDR1 SGHVS and CDR2 FQNEAQ. The CDR3 sequence is 15 residues long. CDR3 nucleotide sequence: TGTGCCAGCAGCTTATGGGGGGCAAGGAATGAAAAACTGTTTTTT. Residues: CASSLWGARNEKLFF. Full variable domain (missing parts from reference TRBV7-8 and TRBJ1-4): GAGVSQSPRYKVAKRGQDVALRCDPISGHVSLFWYQQALGQGPEFLTYFQNEAQLDKSGLPSDRFFAERPEGSVSTLKIQRTQQEDSAVYLCASSLWGARNEKLFFGSGTQLSVL.

The chain joins TRBV7-2 to TRBJ2-5; TRBD2 matches 7 bases. The germline gives CDR1 SGHTA, CDR2 FQGNSA. The CDR3 has 14 residues. Trimming removed 2 bases from V and 3 bases from J; junction bases left unmatched: 3. CDR3 coding DNA: TGTGCCAGCAGCTTAATGCGGGGGAAAGAGACCCAGTACTTC. Protein: CASSLMRGKETQYF. Full variable domain (remainder filled in from reference TRBV7-2 and TRBJ2-5): GAGVSQSPSNKVTEKGKDVELRCDPISGHTALYWYRQSLGQGLEFLIYFQGNSAPDKSGLPSDRFSAERTGGSVSTLTIQRTQQEDSAVYLCASSLMRGKETQYFGPGTRLLVL.

This clonotype was found a few times. This chain links TRBV12-5 with TRBJ1-2, with 7 bases matching TRBD1. J lost 2 bases, V lost 7 bases, and 4 bases had no gene match. Germline V CDR1 and CDR2: LGHNT, FRNRAP. The CDR3 runs to 13 residues. In DNA, the CDR3 is TGTGCTAGTGCTGAGGGACAGAACTATGGCTACACCTTC. It is translated as CASAEGQNYGYTF.

The chain couples TRBV7-9 to TRBJ2-4; D is possibly TRBD1 or TRBD2 (5 bases each). The CDR3 is 16 amino acids. The ends were cut back, 7 bases at V and 0 bases at J, with 16 bases in the middle. Germline V CDR1 and CDR2: SEHNR, FQNEAQ (reference sequence). The CDR3 loop is CASTGGGSLAKNIQYF. CDR3 nucleotide sequence: TGTGCCAGCACCGGTGGGGGATCGCTAGCCAAAAACATTCAGTACTTC.

This clonotype was observed a few times. The chain is built from TRBV4-1 and TRBJ1-2; weak D call: TRBD1 (6 bases). Trimming left V 1 base short and J 0 bases short, with 18 bases between. This CDR3 is built from 18 residues. Germline-derived CDR1 and CDR2 are MGHRA and YSYEKL. In nucleotides, the CDR3 is TGCGCCAGCAGCCAAGTGGAGTTCCGGGACACAACTAACTATGGCTACACCTTC. It yields the protein CASSQVEFRDTTNYGYTF.

This clonotype was picked up a small number of times. This sequence joins TRBV3-1 and TRBJ2-1; TRBD1 is a possible D gene (5 bases). Germline V CDR1 and CDR2: LGHDT, YNNKEL (reference sequence). Trimming removed 0 bases from V and 8 bases from J, with 8 bases in between. CDR3 length: 13 amino acids. DNA for the CDR3: TGTGCCAGCAGCCAAGATCAAGGGGATGAGCAGTTCTTC. Its translation is CASSQDQGDEQFF.

This sequence joins TRBV3-1 and TRBJ2-1, with 8 bases lining up with TRBD2. Germline V gene data show CDR1 as LGHDT and CDR2 as YNNKEL (reference sequence). The trim removed 1 base at V and 7 bases at J, leaving 0 bases unmatched. The CDR3 covers 13 residues. The CDR3 nucleotides are TGTGCCAGCAGCCAAGGACTAGCGAATGAGCAGTTCTTC. It yields the protein CASSQGLANEQFF.

The chain carries TRBV12-3 or TRBV12-4 and TRBJ2-1, with D possibly matching TRBD2 (5 bases). CDR3 length: 13 residues. V was shortened by 6 bases and J by 7 bases, with 13 bases between the two germline ends. The CDR3 DNA is TGTGCCAGCAGGGAGGACCCAGCTAATGAGCAGTTCTTC. Residues: CASREDPANEQFF.

The chain links TRBV7-6 to TRBJ2-7; a possible D gene is TRBD2 (5 bases). Germline V CDR1 and CDR2: SGHVS, FNYEAQ. The CDR3 length is 14 residues. V gave up 2 bases and J gave up 3 bases, with 11 bases separating them. Here the CDR3 DNA reads TGTGCCAGCAGCTTACGAGCGGCGGGCTACGAGCAGTACTTC. Its translation is CASSLRAAGYEQYF. The whole variable domain, filled in from reference TRBV7-6 and TRBJ2-7, reads GAGVSQSPRYKVTKRGQDVALRCDPISGHVSLYWYRQALGQGPEFLTYFNYEAQQDKSGLPNDRFSAERPEGSISTLTIQRTEQRDSAMYRCASSLRAAGYEQYFGPGTRLTVT.

This clonotype was detected many times. The CDR3 region is CASSLTLYNEQFF. As DNA, the CDR3 is TGTGCCAGCAGTCTCACCCTCTACAATGAGCAGTTCTTC. The V gene is TRBV27, the J gene TRBJ2-1; D not resolved. The V gene lost 5 bases and the J gene lost 3 bases, with 8 bases spanning the gap. CDR1 is MNHEY, CDR2 SMNVEV, per germline (reference sequence). This CDR3 has 13 amino acids.

This chain joins TRBV3-1 and TRBJ2-3; D uncertain. The CDR3 length is 14 residues. Trimming stripped 3 bases from V and 2 bases from J, with 9 bases between. Per the germline V gene, CDR1 is LGHDT and CDR2 is YNNKEL (reference sequence). The CDR3 sequence is CASSQTVLTDTQYF. The CDR3 nucleotides are TGTGCCAGCAGCCAGACTGTTCTCACAGATACGCAGTATTTT.

The V and J genes are TRBV7-8 and TRBJ2-3; D not resolved. The CDR3 is 11 amino acids. V gave up 3 bases and J gave up 5 bases, with 3 bases separating them. Germline loops: CDR1 SGHVS, CDR2 FQNEAQ. The CDR3, as DNA: TGTGCCAGCAGCTTTTTAGATACGCAGTATTTT. Protein sequence: CASSFLDTQYF.

The rearrangement joins TRBV7-9 to TRBJ2-7; tentatively, D is TRBD1 or TRBD2 (5 bases each). In germline, CDR1 is SEHNR, CDR2 FQNEAQ (reference sequence). The CDR3 covers 14 residues. The ends were cut back, 5 bases at V and 1 base at J, with 12 bases in the middle. The CDR3 region is CASSPRDRSYEQYF. CDR3 sequence (DNA): TGTGCCAGCAGCCCCCGGGACCGATCCTACGAGCAGTACTTC. Looking up the rest from reference TRBV7-9 and TRBJ2-7 gives the full variable domain: DTGVSQNPRHKITKRGQNVTFRCDPISEHNRLYWYRQTLGQGPEFLTYFQNEAQLEKSRLLSDRFSAERPKGSFSTLEIQRTEQGDSAMYLCASSPRDRSYEQYFGPGTRLTVT.

V usage is TRBV30 and J usage is TRBJ2-3; 10 nucleotides agree with TRBD2. V was clipped by 1 base and J by 4 bases; unmatched bases: 8. Per the germline V gene, CDR1 is GTSNPN and CDR2 is SVGIG (reference sequence). The CDR3 consists of 16 residues. CDR3 sequence (DNA): TGTGCCTGGAGTGCGGCGGGACTAGCGATCGCAGATACGCAGTATTTT. It encodes CAWSAAGLAIADTQYF. The variable domain in full, with the rest retrieved from reference TRBV30 and TRBJ2-3, is SQTIHQWPATLVQPVGSPLSLECTVEGTSNPNLYWYRQAAGRGLQLLFYSVGIGQISSEVPQNLSASRPQDRQFILSSKKLLLSDSGFYLCAWSAAGLAIADTQYFGPGTRLTVL.

This chain joins TRBV5-6 and TRBJ2-7; the match to TRBD2 covers 12 bases. Germline lookup yields CDR1 SGHDT and CDR2 YYEEEE. The CDR3 sequence is 15 residues long. V was pared by 2 bases and J by 9 bases, with 9 bases of the junction left unmatched. CDR3 bases: TGTGCCAGCAGCTTACGACTAGCGGGGGCCCTCGGGCAGTACTTC. Translation: CASSLRLAGALGQYF.

The chain employs TRBV19 and TRBJ2-3; D is unclear. V was cut by 7 bases and J by 2 bases, with 10 bases left in between. CDR3 size: 13 residues. CDR1 LNHDA and CDR2 SQIVND come from the germline V gene (reference sequence). The CDR3 DNA reads TGTGCCAGTACCCCCGATGACACAGATACGCAGTATTTT. Translated, it gives CASTPDDTDTQYF.

The V call is TRBV20-1, the J call TRBJ2-7; 10 bases map to TRBD1. CDR1 is DFQATT, CDR2 SNEGSKA, per germline (reference sequence). Unmatched junction bases numbered 14, after V lost 5 bases and J lost 4 bases. This CDR3 is built from 16 residues. The CDR3 nucleotides read TGCAGTGCTCGGGACAGGGGCGACAGAGGCGTTTACGAGCAGTACTTC. Protein product: CSARDRGDRGVYEQYF.

The chain has TRBV12-3 or TRBV12-4 and TRBJ2-3, with 7 bases identical to TRBD2. Trimming took 10 bases from V and 4 from J; bases not matched to a gene: 8. The CDR3 extends over 13 amino acids. DNA for the CDR3: TGTGCCACCCAACGGCTAGCGGCAGATACGCAGTATTTT. Residues: CATQRLAADTQYF.

This clonotype was seen only a few times. The CDR3 reads CASRLAGGQETQYF. CDR3 coding DNA: TGCGCCAGCAGACTAGCGGGGGGTCAAGAGACCCAGTACTTC. The chain recombines TRBV5-1 with TRBJ2-5; 12 bases map to TRBD2. After removal of 5 bases from V and 2 bases from J, the junction contained 1 base not matched to a gene. Germline V CDR1 and CDR2: SGHRS, YFSETQ. This CDR3 is 14 amino acids long.

The table lists this clonotype with a few counts. The gene calls are TRBV19 and TRBJ2-2, with D perhaps being TRBD1 or TRBD2 (6 bases each). Per the germline V gene, CDR1 is LNHDA and CDR2 is SQIVND (reference sequence). Trimming removed 5 bases from V and 4 bases from J, with 14 bases in between. This CDR3 is built from 15 residues. CDR3 residues: CASSPQGGGTGELFF. The CDR3 coding sequence is TGTGCCAGTAGTCCACAGGGAGGCGGCACCGGGGAGCTGTTTTTT.

V is TRBV20-1 and J is TRBJ2-3, with 13 bases that match TRBD2. The CDR3 runs to 15 residues. The ends lost 5 bases at V and 3 bases at J; junction bases unmatched: 5. Germline CDR1 reads DFQATT; CDR2 reads SNEGSKA (reference sequence). The CDR3 here is CSAPWTSGGTDTQYF. The CDR3 nucleotides read TGCAGTGCTCCATGGACTAGCGGGGGAACAGATACGCAGTATTTT.

This clonotype was observed at least ten times. This chain connects TRBV6-6 to TRBJ1-2; D not certain. From germline, CDR1 is MNHNY and CDR2 SVGAGI (reference sequence). The CDR3 extends over 14 amino acids. Trimming shortened V by 4 bases and J by 5 bases, and 14 bases separated the two germline ends. As DNA, the CDR3 is TGTGCCAGCAGTTTCAGGACGGAATCATATGGCTACACCTTC. Its protein is CASSFRTESYGYTF.

CDR3 DNA sequence: TGTGCCAGCAGCACCCCTAACTATGGCTACACCTTC. Translated, it gives CASSTPNYGYTF. The V call is TRBV6-1, the J call TRBJ1-2; no definite D call. CDR3 length equals 12 residues. Trimming removed 6 bases at V and 0 bases at J, with 5 bases between. Germline CDR1 is MNHNS and CDR2 is SASEGT.

A few counts support this clonotype. The CDR3 bases are TGTGCCATCTCAGGCGGTCGGGGGACTGAAGCTTTCTTT. Its translation is CAISGGRGTEAFF. The V call is TRBV10-3, the J call TRBJ1-1; D might be TRBD1 (5 bases). CDR3 length: 13 residues. Per germline, CDR1 ENHRY and CDR2 SYGVKD. V dropped 8 bases and J dropped 5 bases, with 15 bases sitting between them.

Within the sample, this clonotype is medium-sized. The genes are TRBV7-9 and TRBJ1-1; D may be TRBD1 (5 bases). Between the trimmed V and J ends, which lost 4 bases and 6 bases, there was a span of 15 bases. This CDR3 region has 14 residues. Germline values: CDR1 SEHNR, CDR2 FQNEAQ (reference sequence). Here the CDR3 DNA reads TGTGCCAGCAGCTGGGAGGGCAGGGACGCTGAAGCTTTCTTT. As protein: CASSWEGRDAEAFF.

A few counts support this clonotype. The rearrangement links TRBV7-8 to TRBJ2-1, with unresolved D. CDR3 length: 12 residues. Germline values: CDR1 SGHVS, CDR2 FQNEAQ. V lost 5 bases to trimming and J lost 12 bases, with 14 bases between them. The chain's CDR3 is CASSPPLGGQFF. In nucleotides, the CDR3 is TGTGCCAGCAGCCCCCCTTTGGGCGGGCAGTTCTTC. Combining the CDR3 with reference TRBV7-8 and TRBJ2-1 gives the whole variable domain GAGVSQSPRYKVAKRGQDVALRCDPISGHVSLFWYQQALGQGPEFLTYFQNEAQLDKSGLPSDRFFAERPEGSVSTLKIQRTQQEDSAVYLCASSPPLGGQFFGPGTRLTVL.

The chain is built from TRBV7-9 and TRBJ1-6; the D is unclear. Trimming took 11 bases from V and 6 from J, leaving 20 bases between them. The CDR3 has 15 amino acids. Germline CDR1 SEHNR, CDR2 FQNEAQ (reference sequence). The CDR3 sequence: CACSLDGQVNSPLHF. The CDR3 bases are TGTGCCTGCTCCTTGGACGGGCAGGTTAATTCACCCCTCCACTTT. Full variable domain (missing parts from reference TRBV7-9 and TRBJ1-6): DTGVSQNPRHKITKRGQNVTFRCDPISEHNRLYWYRQTLGQGPEFLTYFQNEAQLEKSRLLSDRFSAERPKGSFSTLEIQRTEQGDSAMYLCACSLDGQVNSPLHFGNGTRLTVT.

This clonotype was seen a few times. The V gene is TRBV10-3, the J gene TRBJ1-1; D call uncertain. Germline V gene data show CDR1 as ENHRY and CDR2 as SYGVKD. V lost 6 bases and J lost 3, with 14 bases in between. CDR3 length equals 14 residues. CDR3 amino acids: CAISERAGDTEAFF. CDR3 DNA sequence: TGTGCCATCAGCGAAAGGGCGGGTGACACTGAAGCTTTCTTT.

This clonotype was counted only a few times. This chain connects TRBV5-4 to TRBJ2-3, with 7 bases aligning to TRBD2. V was pared by 0 bases and J by 3 bases, with 7 bases of the junction left unmatched. Germline CDR1 and CDR2: SGHNT and YYREEE (reference sequence). The CDR3 consists of 16 residues. The chain's CDR3 is CASSLGRGGVTDTQYF. In DNA, the CDR3 is TGTGCCAGCAGCTTGGGCCGTGGGGGGGTGACAGATACGCAGTATTTT.